This record concerns one T cell receptor (beta chain) sequence. This sample is drawn from a study of blood T cells in healthy people across ages. Germline lookup yields CDR1 DFQATT and CDR2 SNEGSKA (reference sequence). The CDR3 runs 11 residues. The V end was cut by 5 bases, the J end by 7 bases, with 12 bases between. It was with a sample-barcoded 5' primer and a J-beta primer mix that a second PCR of roughly 7 to 12 cycles was run. Each CDR3 protein is one row after TCRdb ran MiXCR on the 5' RACE reads. The table lists approximately 1.5 million distinct CDR3 sequences, approximately 43% of them singletons, with about 4% in the top ten.

V is TRBV20-1 and J is TRBJ2-7; D gene unclear. Sequenced material: blood. This sequence was found in a woman aged 18 to 35 in good health. Here the CDR3 reads CSASSGNEQYF. For the CDR3, the DNA is TGCAGTGCTTCATCCGGTAATGAGCAGTACTTC.